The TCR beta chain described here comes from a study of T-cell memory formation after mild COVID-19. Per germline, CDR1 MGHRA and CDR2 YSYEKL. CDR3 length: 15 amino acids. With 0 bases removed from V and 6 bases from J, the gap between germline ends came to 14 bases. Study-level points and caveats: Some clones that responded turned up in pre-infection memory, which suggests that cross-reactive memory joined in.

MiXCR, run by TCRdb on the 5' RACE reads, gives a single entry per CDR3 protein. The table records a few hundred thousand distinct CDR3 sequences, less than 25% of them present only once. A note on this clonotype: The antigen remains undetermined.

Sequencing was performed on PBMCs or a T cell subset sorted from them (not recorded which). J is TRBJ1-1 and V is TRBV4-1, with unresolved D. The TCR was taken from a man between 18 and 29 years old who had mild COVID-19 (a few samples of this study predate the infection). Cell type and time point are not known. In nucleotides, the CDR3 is TGCGCCAGCAGCCAAGAAAGTCCCAGCCCCGCTGAAGCTTTCTTT. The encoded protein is CASSQESPSPAEAFF.